Listed here is a single T cell receptor beta chain. This receptor's antigen is unknown. The input lacks base qualities; no much larger clone sits a single base away. This entry belongs to a study of cytotoxic CD8 clonotypes in ibrutinib-treated CLL (dated by TCRdb to the early 2020s). As for the study more broadly: The cohort had 11 relapsed/refractory and around 15 treatment-naive patients; roughly 17 were IGHV unmutated. Responses were partial in roughly 25 patients and complete in 2; after median approximately 5.5 years follow-up, about 15 stayed in remission and some twelve progressed. The response samples were drawn at a median of around eleven months into treatment, with a range of about 6 to 36 months. On average, each sample yielded approximately 250,000 productive templates and about 95,000 productive rearrangements. Of the approximately 90 participants in the trial, 20 to 30 had longitudinal samples available. Cryopreserved peripheral blood mononuclear cells were collected at three points: before therapy, at response, and at either sustained remission or disease progression. All remission and progressive disease samples were collected while patients were still receiving ibrutinib. The paper's findings and limits, for the study overall: Public clonotypes were rare and either shrank or stayed stable during treatment, and the rise in clonality at ibrutinib response reflected expansion of private clonotypes. An increase in clonality was observed at ibrutinib response, with clonality remaining stable during sustained remission and falling back toward baseline at progression. Lymph node repertoires were not examined, and the timing of sampling was not matched between patients in sustained remission and those whose disease progressed. Baseline clonality was found to be higher than that of age-matched healthy donors and was strongly correlated with circulating CD8+ T-cell counts.

The time point label of this sample denotes: progressive disease on ibrutinib. For TCR beta library preparation, about 1.8 micrograms of genomic DNA were isolated from cryopreserved PBMCs. Longitudinal blood samples from CLL patients on ibrutinib monotherapy were analyzed using high-throughput TCR beta sequencing. The patients took part in an open-label, single-center phase 2 trial of ibrutinib monotherapy. A MiSeq instrument was used for deep resolution sequencing, which targeted depths ranging from 1 in 1 million up to 1 in 200,000 T cells, with coverage averaging 10x for each clonotype. The immunoSEQ hsTCRB Kit was used to generate TCR beta libraries. The authors' analysis ran thus. The data were analyzed with ImmunoSEQ Analyzer and ImmunoSEQ Data Assistant, and V, D and J gene assignments followed IMGT definitions. Clonality, which ranges from 0 to 1, was calculated as one minus the normalized Shannon entropy of productive rearrangement frequencies. Public clonotype analysis was restricted to overrepresented clonotypes comprising at least 0.05% of each patient's repertoire. Some twelve repertoires from age-matched healthy donors, obtained from immuneACCESS, served as clonality controls. TCRdb provides this immuneACCESS table in a form limited to in-frame rearrangements. Some clones are lacking; in checked studies, under half of them reflect an unresolved V gene, and why the rest are absent is not known. Clone size and the V and J calls come from that table; the DNA yielded D and trimming. The table for this sample lists about 36,000 clones; 65% to 75% of them were counted only once. Approximately 15% of the sample rests with the top ten.

CDR1 and CDR2 are read off the germline V gene (reference sequence) as LNHDA and SQIVND. Its CDR3 holds 11 amino acids, cysteine through phenylalanine. Just the 33-base CDR3 DNA is kept, in frame starting at base 1. V is reduced by 8 bases and J by 4 bases, leaving a spacing of 6 bases between them. This TCR was recovered from a human donor with chronic lymphocytic leukemia. The sample was PBMCs, taken at disease progression, from a patient treated with ibrutinib. The V and J genes are TRBV19 and TRBJ2-1, and perhaps TRBD2 as D gene, on 5 matching bases. In nucleotide form, the sequence is TGTGCCAGTCGGGATTACAATGAGCAGTTCTTC. Its protein reads: CASRDYNEQFF.